This TCR beta chain was captured in a study of CD8 T cells in ankylosing spondylitis. Points from the study as a whole: Reportedly, significant enrichment of disease-linked clones occurred in matched ankylosing spondylitis synovial fluid. In ankylosing spondylitis blood, a motif of eight highly homologous TCR beta variants appeared characteristic.

Via MiXCR, TCRdb re-called the 5' RACE reads, giving one row per CDR3 protein. Here the sample spans about 210,000 distinct CDR3 sequences, 5.5% to 7.5% being singletons. A note on this clonotype: Its matching antigen is unknown.

The germline V gene has CDR1 LGHNA and CDR2 YSLEER. This CDR3 spans 13 amino acids. V lost 0 bases and J lost 5, with 7 bases in between. What was sequenced was blood, either unsorted or a sorted T cell fraction (not recorded which). The sequence came from a male donor with ankylosing spondylitis. The chain is built from TRBV4-3 and TRBJ1-2; unclear D gene. CDR3 amino acids: CASSQDGSYGYTF. For the CDR3, the DNA is TGCGCCAGCAGCCAAGATGGGAGTTATGGCTACACCTTC.